The 9 T cell receptor beta chains reported below all come from one sample, sequenced in a study of CD8 T cells in ankylosing spondylitis. Regarding the study as a whole: It appeared that ankylosing spondylitis blood was characterized by a TCR beta motif of fewer than ten highly homologous variants.

The antigens of these receptors remain unknown. TCRdb analysed the 5' RACE reads with MiXCR anew, one entry per CDR3 protein. The sample shows under 950,000 distinct CDR3 sequences, under 20% of them seen only once. Sequenced material: blood, either unsorted or a sorted T cell fraction (not recorded which). These receptors originate from a male donor with ankylosing spondylitis.

This clonotype appeared a single time. The chain carries TRBV6-1 and TRBJ2-7; TRBD1 matches 8 bases. V dropped 6 bases and J dropped 1; count of bases not matched to a gene: 8. The CDR3 length is 15 residues. The V gene's germline CDR1 is MNHNS and CDR2 SASEGT. CDR3 sequence (DNA): TGTGCCAGCAGATCGGCCGGGACAGGTTCCTACGAGCAGTACTTC. Encoded protein: CASRSAGTGSYEQYF.

V is TRBV24-1 and J is TRBJ2-5, with 9 bases identical to TRBD1. The V segment lost 3 bases and the J segment 6 bases; nucleotides outside the gene matches: 10. In germline, CDR1 is KGHDR, CDR2 SFDVKD. The CDR3 covers 16 residues. This CDR3 is CATSDGDRARGKTQYF. The DNA of the CDR3 is TGTGCCACCAGTGATGGGGACAGGGCTAGGGGGAAGACCCAGTACTTC.

CDR3: CASIQSRGVGEAFF. The DNA for the CDR3 is TGTGCCAGCATCCAGAGCAGGGGGGTGGGTGAAGCTTTCTTT. The chain employs TRBV6-1 and TRBJ1-1, with 7 bases matching TRBD1. After removal of 7 bases from V and 7 bases from J, the junction contained 12 bases not matched to a gene. The length of the CDR3 is 14 residues. Germline V gene lookup returns CDR1 MNHNS and CDR2 SASEGT.

The table lists this clonotype with a few counts. This CDR3 reads CASSRGGVRAYEQYF. CDR3 bases: TGTGCCAGCAGCCGGGGGGGGGTTCGGGCCTACGAGCAGTACTTC. V usage is TRBV13 and J usage is TRBJ2-7; TRBD2 aligns across 8 bases. With V trimmed by 5 bases and J by 2 bases, 8 bases remained unmatched. CDR3 size: 15 residues. Germline-derived CDR1 and CDR2 are PRHDT and FYEKMQ (reference sequence).

This clonotype has a single count. The rearrangement links TRBV7-8 to TRBJ2-1; D could derive from TRBD1 or TRBD2 (6 bases each). CDR1 is SGHVS and CDR2 is FQNEAQ in the germline V gene. V lost 11 bases and J lost 5, with 16 bases in between. The CDR3 length is 13 residues. Here the CDR3 DNA reads TGTGCCGTCCCGAACGGGGGCAACAATGAGCAGTTCTTC. Amino acids: CAVPNGGNNEQFF.

This clonotype has only a few counts. The chain uses TRBV4-1 and TRBJ2-4, with D perhaps matching TRBD1 (6 bases). The CDR3 sequence is 15 residues long. Trimming cost V 0 bases and J 6 bases, with 12 bases left between them. Germline CDR1 MGHRA, CDR2 YSYEKL. The chain's CDR3 is CASSQERGHANIQYF. For the CDR3, the DNA is TGCGCCAGCAGCCAAGAAAGGGGACACGCAAACATTCAGTACTTC.

This clonotype was recorded a few times. CDR3 bases: TGTGCCAGCAGTTTTCACCGGGACAGGGTCGAGCAGTACTTC. Amino acid sequence: CASSFHRDRVEQYF. The chain is built from TRBV27 and TRBJ2-7; 9 positions agree with TRBD1. The CDR3 covers 14 residues. CDR1 and CDR2 (germline): MNHEY, SMNVEV (reference sequence). J gave up 6 bases and V 3 bases, and 6 bases lay outside the gene matches.

This clonotype was seen a few times. The chain combines TRBV5-1 with TRBJ2-7; 12 positions agree with TRBD2. Unmatched junction bases numbered 14, after V lost 4 bases and J lost 3 bases. Germline V gives CDR1 SGHRS, CDR2 YFSETQ. The CDR3 runs to 18 residues. The CDR3 region is CASSKRRGLAGGDYEQYF. DNA of the CDR3: TGCGCCAGCAGCAAAAGGAGGGGCCTAGCGGGAGGGGACTACGAGCAGTACTTC.

The gene calls are TRBV24-1 and TRBJ2-1, with D tentatively TRBD1 (6 bases). Germline V gene data show CDR1 as KGHDR and CDR2 as SFDVKD. The CDR3 sequence is 12 residues long. Trimming cost V 7 bases and J 7 bases, with 10 bases left between them. The CDR3 protein is CATRQGANEQFF. The DNA of the CDR3 is TGTGCCACCAGACAGGGCGCGAATGAGCAGTTCTTC.